The source of this T cell receptor (beta chain) is a study of blood T cell repertoires in COVID-19. Germline V gives CDR1 SNHLY, CDR2 FYNNEI. The CDR3 consists of 14 residues. Trimming pared 7 bases from V and 7 bases from J, leaving 20 bases between. Only in-frame clones appear in the TCRdb table, and some are missing; sequencing was by immunoSEQ multiplex PCR. The table shows approximately 440,000 clones, with more than 70% occurring only once. This clone was seen only once. Sample: peripheral blood. The clonotype was recovered from a woman aged 45 to 65 with COVID-19, enrolled during active disease. The chain employs TRBV2 and TRBJ2-7; maybe TRBD2 (5 bases). The CDR3 protein is CASMSFGVVREQYF. The CDR3, as DNA: TGTGCCAGCATGAGTTTCGGGGTTGTGAGAGAGCAGTACTTC.